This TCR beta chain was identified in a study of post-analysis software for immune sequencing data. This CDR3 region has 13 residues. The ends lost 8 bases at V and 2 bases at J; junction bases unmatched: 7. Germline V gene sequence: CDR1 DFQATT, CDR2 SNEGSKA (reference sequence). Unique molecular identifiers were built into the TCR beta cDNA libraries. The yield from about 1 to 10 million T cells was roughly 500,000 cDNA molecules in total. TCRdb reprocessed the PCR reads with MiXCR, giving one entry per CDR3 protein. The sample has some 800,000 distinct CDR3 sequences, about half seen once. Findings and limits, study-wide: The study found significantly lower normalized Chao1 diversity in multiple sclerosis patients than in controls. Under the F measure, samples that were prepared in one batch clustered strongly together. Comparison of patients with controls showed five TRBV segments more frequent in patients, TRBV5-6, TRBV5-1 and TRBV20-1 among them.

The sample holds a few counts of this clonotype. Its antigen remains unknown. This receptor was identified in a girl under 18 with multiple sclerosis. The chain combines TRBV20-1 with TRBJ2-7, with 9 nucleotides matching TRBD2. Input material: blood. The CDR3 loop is CSTTAGGTYEQYF. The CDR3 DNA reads TGCAGTACGACGGCGGGAGGGACCTACGAGCAGTACTTC.